These T cell receptor beta chains were read from a single sample in a study of blood T cell repertoires in COVID-19. Profiled with immunoSEQ multiplex PCR; TCRdb holds only in-frame clones, not every one. The table has 140,000 or so clones, just under 90% seen once. The sequenced sample was peripheral blood. The receptors derive from a woman aged 80 or over with acute or convalescent COVID-19. Each CDR3 is given with its conserved first and last residue. The order of the fields is CDR3 DNA, CDR3 protein, D gene, V gene, J gene, clone size. D genes are given only for firm matches. The size of a clone is reported for some rows only, either as once, few or many, or as a class for expanded clones.

DNA: TGTGCCAGCAGCTGGGCCTTGATGAACACTGAAGCTTTCTTT
CDR3: CASSWALMNTEAFF
D: -
V: TRBV5-6
J: TRBJ1-1
size: -

DNA: TGTGCCAGCAGCTTAGGTAGCCAGGGTAGTGTCTATAATTCACCCCTCCACTTT
CDR3: CASSLGSQGSVYNSPLHF
D: -
V: TRBV7-2
J: TRBJ1-6
size: once

DNA: TGCAGCGTTACCGACAGGGATTCCTACGAGCAGTACTTC
CDR3: CSVTDRDSYEQYF
D: TRBD1
V: TRBV29-1
J: TRBJ2-7
size: -

DNA: TGCAGCGTTGGGACAGGGGAAAAGACCCAGTACTTC
CDR3: CSVGTGEKTQYF
D: TRBD1
V: TRBV29-1
J: TRBJ2-5
size: -

DNA: TGTGCCAGCAGCCGAGGCGCTTTGCATGAGCAGTTCTTC
CDR3: CASSRGALHEQFF
D: -
V: TRBV2
J: TRBJ2-1
size: -

DNA: TGTGCCAGCAGCACCTACCTAGGGACTGGCTACGAGCAGTACTTC
CDR3: CASSTYLGTGYEQYF
D: -
V: TRBV5-4
J: TRBJ2-7
size: once

DNA: TGTGCCACCAGCAGAGGAGGGCGACAGGGGGCGGAAGGCTACACCTTC
CDR3: CATSRGGRQGAEGYTF
D: TRBD1
V: TRBV15
J: TRBJ1-2
size: -

DNA: TGCGCCAGCAGCTTGGACATCGCCCAAGAAGCTTTCTTT
CDR3: CASSLDIAQEAFF
D: -
V: TRBV5-1
J: TRBJ1-1
size: -

DNA: TGTGCCAGCAGTTACCCCAGTGGACTAGCGGGGACCTACAATGAGCAGTTCTTC
CDR3: CASSYPSGLAGTYNEQFF
D: TRBD2
V: TRBV6-2/TRBV6-3
J: TRBJ2-1
size: -

DNA: TGTGCCAGCAGTTTATCGGGTGGGGCGGGAGCCAGCCAAGAGACCCAGTACTTC
CDR3: CASSLSGGAGASQETQYF
D: TRBD2
V: TRBV27
J: TRBJ2-5
size: -

DNA: TGTGCCAGCAGCTTGGGCCGCGGCAGGGAGGGTACTGAAGCTTTCTTT
CDR3: CASSLGRGREGTEAFF
D: -
V: TRBV5-4
J: TRBJ1-1
size: -

DNA: TGTGCCAGCAGCTCCGGGACAGGGGTCGGATCTAATGAAAAACTGTTTTTT
CDR3: CASSSGTGVGSNEKLFF
D: TRBD1
V: TRBV5-6
J: TRBJ1-4
size: once

DNA: TGTGCCAGCAGTCCTACAGGGGATCCCTACAATGAGCAGTTCTTC
CDR3: CASSPTGDPYNEQFF
D: TRBD1
V: TRBV9
J: TRBJ2-1
size: -

DNA: TGTGCCAGCTCCACCGGAGCGAACACTGAAGCTTTCTTT
CDR3: CASSTGANTEAFF
D: -
V: TRBV18
J: TRBJ1-1
size: few

DNA: TGCGCCAGCAGCCAAGAGCCCCTAGCGGGGGTTAGCACAGATACGCAGTATTTT
CDR3: CASSQEPLAGVSTDTQYF
D: TRBD2
V: TRBV4-3
J: TRBJ2-3
size: -

DNA: TGTGCCAGCTCACCGTCCTTGACAACCTACGAGCAGTACTTC
CDR3: CASSPSLTTYEQYF
D: -
V: TRBV18
J: TRBJ2-7
size: -

DNA: TGTGCTAGTGGTTTGGTACTTAGTCGAGGGGGCAACTACGAGCAGTACTTC
CDR3: CASGLVLSRGGNYEQYF
D: TRBD1
V: TRBV12-5
J: TRBJ2-7
size: -

DNA: TGTGCCAGCGGATGGGGGCCTCCGGGTTCACCCCTCCACTTT
CDR3: CASGWGPPGSPLHF
D: -
V: TRBV6-5
J: TRBJ1-6
size: -